This TCR beta chain was documented in a study of vaccination and CD4 T cells after COVID-19. Study-level points and caveats: Spike mono-reactivity held for 304 of 307 vaccine-specific clones in convalescent patients.

The Oncomine TCR Beta short-read assay was applied to DNA of cultured CD4+ T cells. Genomic DNA was extracted from cultured CD4+ T cells. Each CDR3 protein gets one entry after TCRdb re-called the PCR reads with MiXCR. The profile shows about 15,000 distinct CDR3 sequences, 45% to 60% of them singletons. Treatment denoted: approximately 10-day PBMC culture with coronavirus spike peptide pools or control peptides (ViraFEST assay). CDR1 is MGHRA and CDR2 is YSYEKL in the germline V gene. The CDR3 totals 17 residues. Trimming took 4 bases from V and 11 from J; bases not matched to a gene: 20. On this clonotype itself: Its antigen is not identified.

The specimen was CD4+ T cells from blood, cultured in vitro. The chain links TRBV4-1 to TRBJ1-3; 7 nucleotides agree with TRBD1. This clonotype was obtained from a human donor who had recovered from COVID-19. The CDR3 sequence: CASSPILRQGLAGAIYF. The CDR3 nucleotides read TGCGCCAGCAGCCCTATTTTACGACAGGGCCTAGCGGGGGCCATATATTTT.